The 23 T cell receptor beta chains reported below all come from one sample, sequenced in a study of CD8 T cells in Susac syndrome. Random-hexamer reverse transcription was applied to roughly 0.5 to 1 ug RNA. TCRdb analysed the immunoSEQ multiplex PCR reads with MiXCR anew, one entry per CDR3 protein. The top ten clones hold less than 0.4% of a sample with roughly 120,000 distinct CDR3 sequences, more than 80% of them seen once. Sequences were obtained from CD8+ T cells from PBMCs. The receptors were sampled from a human donor with multiple sclerosis.

This chain joins TRBV4-1 and TRBJ2-5; 7 bases agree with TRBD1. This CDR3 comprises 17 residues. The ends lost 2 bases at V and 8 bases at J; junction bases unmatched: 17. Per the germline V gene, CDR1 is MGHRA and CDR2 is YSYEKL. CDR3 coding DNA: TGCGCCAGCAGCCAACGAGCCTCCGCGGGCCAGGGGGAAACCCAGTACTTC. Amino acids: CASSQRASAGQGETQYF.

V gene TRBV27 combines with J gene TRBJ2-7; 7 nucleotides agree with TRBD1. Germline V CDR1 and CDR2: MNHEY, SMNVEV (reference sequence). This CDR3 has 13 residues. Trimming at V came to 3 bases and at J to 3 bases, leaving 2 bases not matched to a gene. The CDR3 reads CASSFAGGYEQYF. For the CDR3, the DNA is TGTGCCAGCAGTTTTGCAGGGGGCTACGAGCAGTACTTC.

The V call is TRBV7-8, the J call TRBJ1-1, with unresolved D. Trimming removed 1 base at V and 13 bases at J, with 13 bases between. The CDR3 is 12 amino acids. Per germline, CDR1 SGHVS and CDR2 FQNEAQ. The CDR3 region is CASSLDRVIGFF. As DNA, the CDR3 is TGTGCCAGCAGCTTAGATAGGGTTATCGGTTTCTTT.

The chain links TRBV9 to TRBJ2-5; no clear D gene. CDR3 length: 13 amino acids. The V and J ends lost 0 bases and 3 bases respectively, with 6 bases between them. In germline, CDR1 is SGDLS, CDR2 YYNGEE. CDR3 loop: CASSVGSKETQYF. The DNA of the CDR3 is TGTGCCAGCAGCGTAGGATCAAAAGAGACCCAGTACTTC.

The J gene is TRBJ2-5, the V gene TRBV25-1; weak D call: TRBD2 (6 bases). The germline V gene has CDR1 MGHDK and CDR2 SYGVNS. V lost 2 bases, J lost 3 bases, and 7 bases lay in between. This CDR3 contains 13 residues. The CDR3 here is CASSEASEETQYF. CDR3 nucleotides: TGTGCCAGCAGTGAAGCTAGCGAAGAGACCCAGTACTTC.

V and J are TRBV20-1 and TRBJ1-5; D is perhaps TRBD1 (6 bases). The CDR3 has 13 residues. Trimming left V 2 bases short and J 5 bases short, with 10 bases between. Germline-derived CDR1 and CDR2 are DFQATT and SNEGSKA (reference sequence). The CDR3 sequence is CSARQGWDQPQHF. The CDR3 DNA reads as TGCAGTGCTAGACAGGGGTGGGATCAGCCCCAGCATTTT.

The chain uses TRBV20-1 and TRBJ2-7; D call uncertain. The CDR3 has 12 residues. Trimming took off 0 bases at V and 4 bases at J, with 7 bases between the two ends. CDR1 and CDR2 (germline): DFQATT, SNEGSKA (reference sequence). The CDR3 sequence: CSARDLVYEQYF. CDR3 DNA: TGCAGTGCTAGAGATCTGGTTTACGAGCAGTACTTC.

The rearrangement joins TRBV5-1 to TRBJ2-5, with 7 bases fitting TRBD2. The V gene's germline CDR1 is SGHRS and CDR2 YFSETQ. This CDR3 has 15 amino acids. Trimming took 4 bases from V and 3 from J; bases not matched to a gene: 9. The CDR3 DNA reads TGCGCCAGCAGCCCGGGACTAACCTTAAAAGAGACCCAGTACTTC. Protein sequence: CASSPGLTLKETQYF.

The gene calls are TRBV7-9 and TRBJ2-7; a weak D match, TRBD1 (6 bases). This CDR3 is built from 15 residues. The germline V gene has CDR1 SEHNR and CDR2 FQNEAQ (reference sequence). Trimming took off 5 bases at V and 3 bases at J, with 17 bases between the two ends. CDR3 DNA sequence: TGTGCCAGCAGCCCGCCGGACAGAGAAATCTACGAGCAGTACTTC. Residues: CASSPPDREIYEQYF.

The chain employs TRBV20-1 and TRBJ2-2; 7 bases align to TRBD1. The CDR3 is made up of 15 amino acids. Per the germline V gene, CDR1 is DFQATT and CDR2 is SNEGSKA (reference sequence). The V and J ends lost 0 bases and 5 bases, in that order; junction bases with no gene match: 6. The chain's CDR3 is CSARDRTGQTGELFF. As DNA, the CDR3 is TGCAGTGCTAGAGATCGGACAGGCCAAACCGGGGAGCTGTTTTTT.

The chain combines TRBV11-1 with TRBJ2-5; TRBD2 aligns across 8 bases. Germline CDR1 reads SGHAT; CDR2 reads FQDESV (reference sequence). The CDR3 covers 13 residues. V lost 5 bases to trimming and J lost 7 bases; unmatched junction nucleotides: 6. The CDR3 nucleotides read TGTGCCAGCAGCGCGGGGGGTTTCAGGACCCAGTACTTC. Translated: CASSAGGFRTQYF.

The V and J genes are TRBV27 and TRBJ2-1; 8 nucleotides line up with TRBD1. Trimming at V came to 3 bases and at J to 9 bases, leaving 7 bases not matched to a gene. The CDR3 consists of 14 residues. Germline V gives CDR1 MNHEY, CDR2 SMNVEV (reference sequence). The CDR3 region is CASSFRRTGLEQFF. CDR3 coding DNA: TGTGCCAGCAGTTTCCGGAGGACAGGGCTTGAGCAGTTCTTC.

The chain uses TRBV27 and TRBJ2-7; TRBD2 agrees at 8 bases. The CDR3 has 15 residues. Trimming took 0 bases from V and 3 from J; bases not matched to a gene: 4. Germline V gene data show CDR1 as MNHEY and CDR2 as SMNVEV (reference sequence). The CDR3 nucleotides are TGTGCCAGCAGTTTATCTAGCGGGGTTATCTACGAGCAGTACTTC. It is translated as CASSLSSGVIYEQYF.

The V gene is TRBV5-1, the J gene TRBJ2-1; 9 bases align to TRBD2. Trimming removed 0 bases from V and 8 bases from J; junction bases left unmatched: 12. The V gene's germline CDR1 is SGHRS and CDR2 YFSETQ. The CDR3 is 17 residues long. The CDR3 spells CASSLGSRGGIQYEQFF. CDR3 coding DNA: TGCGCCAGCAGCTTGGGGTCGCGGGGGGGCATACAGTATGAGCAGTTCTTC.

J is TRBJ1-1 and V is TRBV14; D is uncertain. Trimming left V 0 bases short and J 5 bases short, with 4 bases between. Germline V gives CDR1 SGHDN, CDR2 FVKESK. The CDR3 extends over 12 amino acids. The CDR3 is CASSQEGTEAFF. The CDR3 DNA is TGTGCCAGCAGCCAAGAGGGGACTGAAGCTTTCTTT.

The genes are TRBV7-9 and TRBJ2-7, with TRBD1 matching 9 bases. V lost 4 bases and J lost 6; bases outside the gene matches: 10. Germline values: CDR1 SEHNR, CDR2 FQNEAQ (reference sequence). The CDR3 is made up of 15 amino acids. The CDR3 loop is CASSSRRTGEAEQYF. For the CDR3, the DNA is TGTGCCAGCAGCTCCCGGAGGACAGGGGAGGCCGAGCAGTACTTC.

On this clonotype itself: Germline and junction disagree at one end, which may indicate a read error. The J gene is TRBJ1-2, the V gene TRBV12-5, with D unclear. The CDR3 is 14 amino acids. Germline CDR1 LGHNT, CDR2 FRNRAP. The CDR3 loop reads CASGLDETNYGYTF. CDR3 in DNA: TGTGCTAGTGGGTTGGACGAGACTAACTATGGCTACACCTTC.

The chain combines TRBV7-8 with TRBJ2-7; no definite D call. The CDR3 is 16 residues long. In germline, CDR1 is SGHVS, CDR2 FQNEAQ. V was trimmed by 1 base and J by 1 base, leaving 14 bases between them. The CDR3 loop reads CASSLEIGLVSYEQYF. The CDR3 DNA follows: TGTGCCAGCAGCTTAGAGATAGGTCTTGTATCCTACGAGCAGTACTTC.

The chain has TRBV2 and TRBJ1-2, with D perhaps matching TRBD1 (5 bases). CDR3 length: 14 residues. The V end was cut by 5 bases, the J end by 4 bases, with 14 bases between. CDR1 is SNHLY, CDR2 FYNNEI, per germline. DNA of the CDR3: TGTGCCAGCAGTATGGGGGTGGGCGGCTATGGCTACACCTTC. Its protein product is CASSMGVGGYGYTF. The whole variable domain, remainder taken from reference TRBV2 and TRBJ1-2, is EPEVTQTPSHQVTQMGQEVILRCVPISNHLYFYWYRQILGQKVEFLVSFYNNEISEKSEIFDDQFSVERPDGSNFTLKIRSTKLEDSAMYFCASSMGVGGYGYTFGSGTRLTVV.

The chain recombines TRBV7-9 with TRBJ2-3; no firm D call. The CDR3 length is 15 residues. The germline V gene has CDR1 SEHNR and CDR2 FQNEAQ (reference sequence). V lost 3 bases and J 2 bases, leaving 12 bases between the germline ends. The CDR3 bases are TGTGCCAGCAGCTTCCTCCCGAATGTCACAGATACGCAGTATTTT. This codes for CASSFLPNVTDTQYF.

V gene TRBV20-1 combines with J gene TRBJ2-1, with 12 bases lining up with TRBD2. The germline V gene encodes CDR1 DFQATT and CDR2 SNEGSKA (reference sequence). The CDR3 consists of 18 residues. V was clipped by 0 bases and J by 0 bases; unmatched bases: 6. This CDR3 is CSAREVASGRASYNEQFF. The CDR3 DNA sequence: TGCAGTGCTAGAGAGGTGGCTAGCGGGAGGGCCTCCTACAATGAGCAGTTCTTC.

The chain carries TRBV7-9 and TRBJ1-3, with 9 bases aligning to TRBD1. The germline CDR1 and CDR2 sequences are SEHNR and FQNEAQ (reference sequence). This CDR3 has 15 amino acids. J lost 2 bases, V lost 1 base, and 0 bases had no gene match. The CDR3 region is CASSLGTGAGNTIYF. The CDR3 DNA follows: TGTGCCAGCAGCTTAGGGACAGGGGCTGGAAACACCATATATTTT.

The chain couples TRBV13 to TRBJ2-1; D gene ambiguous. The germline V and J ends were trimmed by 4 bases and 6 bases, with 22 bases remaining between them. This CDR3 has 17 residues. Germline CDR1 PRHDT, CDR2 FYEKMQ (reference sequence). The CDR3 nucleotides read TGTGCCAGCAGCTCCAGACTCGTCCAGCATGGTCCCAATGAGCAGTTCTTC. Its protein product is CASSSRLVQHGPNEQFF.